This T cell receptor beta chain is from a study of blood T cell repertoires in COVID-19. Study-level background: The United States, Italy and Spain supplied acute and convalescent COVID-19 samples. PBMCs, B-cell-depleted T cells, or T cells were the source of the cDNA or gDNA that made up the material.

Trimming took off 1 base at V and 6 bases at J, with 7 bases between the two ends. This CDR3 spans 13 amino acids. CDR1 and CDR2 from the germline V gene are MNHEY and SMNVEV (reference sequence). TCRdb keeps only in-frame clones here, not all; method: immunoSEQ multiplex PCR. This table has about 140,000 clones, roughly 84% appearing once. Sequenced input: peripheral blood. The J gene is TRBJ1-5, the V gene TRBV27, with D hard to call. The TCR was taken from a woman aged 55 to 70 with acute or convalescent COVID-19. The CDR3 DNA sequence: TGTGCCAGCAGTTTATATGAGGGTCAGCCCCAGCATTTT. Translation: CASSLYEGQPQHF.